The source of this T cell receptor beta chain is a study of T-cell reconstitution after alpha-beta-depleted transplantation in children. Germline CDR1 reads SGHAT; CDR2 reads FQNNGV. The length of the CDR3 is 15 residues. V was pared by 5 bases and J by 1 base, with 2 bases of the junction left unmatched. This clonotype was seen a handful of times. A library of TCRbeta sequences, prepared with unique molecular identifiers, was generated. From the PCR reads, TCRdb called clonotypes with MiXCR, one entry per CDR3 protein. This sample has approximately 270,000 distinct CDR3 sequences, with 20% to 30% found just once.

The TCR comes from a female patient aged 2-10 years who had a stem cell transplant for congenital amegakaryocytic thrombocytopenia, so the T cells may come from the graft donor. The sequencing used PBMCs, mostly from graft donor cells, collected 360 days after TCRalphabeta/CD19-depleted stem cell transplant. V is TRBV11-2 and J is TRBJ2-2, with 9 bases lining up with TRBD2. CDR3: CASSELAGNTGELFF. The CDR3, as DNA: TGTGCCAGCAGCGAACTAGCGGGGAACACCGGGGAGCTGTTTTTT.